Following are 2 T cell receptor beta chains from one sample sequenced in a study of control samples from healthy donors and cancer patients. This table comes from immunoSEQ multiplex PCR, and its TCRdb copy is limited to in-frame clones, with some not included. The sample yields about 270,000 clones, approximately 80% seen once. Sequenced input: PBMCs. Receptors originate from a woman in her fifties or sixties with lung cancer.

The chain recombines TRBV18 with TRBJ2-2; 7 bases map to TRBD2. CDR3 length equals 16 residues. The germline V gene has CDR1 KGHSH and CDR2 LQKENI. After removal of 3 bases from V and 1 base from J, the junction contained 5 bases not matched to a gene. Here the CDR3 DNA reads TGTGCCAGCTCACCTCAACGGGGGGAGAACACCGGGGAGCTGTTTTTT. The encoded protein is CASSPQRGENTGELFF.

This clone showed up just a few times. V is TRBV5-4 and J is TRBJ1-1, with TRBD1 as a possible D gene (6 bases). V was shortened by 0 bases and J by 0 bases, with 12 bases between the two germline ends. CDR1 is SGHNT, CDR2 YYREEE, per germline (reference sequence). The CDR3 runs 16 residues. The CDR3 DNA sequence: TGTGCCAGCAGCTTGGATGGGGGGGCGGTGAACACTGAAGCTTTCTTT. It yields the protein CASSLDGGAVNTEAFF.